This T cell receptor (beta chain) stems from a study of blood T cells in healthy people across ages. Overall study context: About one barcoded beta molecule per two T cells was the capture yield of template switching. Notes on the study in general: Donor CMV status was unknown, possibly confounding expanded clonotype changes. Measured against age, TCR beta diversity per million T cells decreased in a roughly linear manner.

To note about this clonotype: Its antigen is still unknown.

Primed by a sample-barcoded 5' primer and a J-beta primer mix, a second PCR proceeded for roughly 7 to 11 cycles. Each cDNA molecule received a tag from a template-switch adaptor that had 12 random nucleotides. Via MiXCR, TCRdb re-called the 5' RACE reads, giving one row per CDR3 protein. The sample lists 550,000 to 650,000 distinct CDR3 sequences; approximately 30% were seen once. The sample was blood. The clonotype comes from an elderly woman in good health.

The CDR3: CASSDLGAENYGYTF. The CDR3 region has the DNA TGTGCCAGCAGCGACCTCGGGGCCGAAAACTATGGCTACACCTTC. This sequence joins TRBV27 and TRBJ1-2; tentative D call: TRBD1 (5 bases). CDR1 MNHEY and CDR2 SMNVEV come from the germline V gene (reference sequence). There are 15 residues in the CDR3. V was shortened by 6 bases and J by 2 bases, with 16 bases between the two germline ends.